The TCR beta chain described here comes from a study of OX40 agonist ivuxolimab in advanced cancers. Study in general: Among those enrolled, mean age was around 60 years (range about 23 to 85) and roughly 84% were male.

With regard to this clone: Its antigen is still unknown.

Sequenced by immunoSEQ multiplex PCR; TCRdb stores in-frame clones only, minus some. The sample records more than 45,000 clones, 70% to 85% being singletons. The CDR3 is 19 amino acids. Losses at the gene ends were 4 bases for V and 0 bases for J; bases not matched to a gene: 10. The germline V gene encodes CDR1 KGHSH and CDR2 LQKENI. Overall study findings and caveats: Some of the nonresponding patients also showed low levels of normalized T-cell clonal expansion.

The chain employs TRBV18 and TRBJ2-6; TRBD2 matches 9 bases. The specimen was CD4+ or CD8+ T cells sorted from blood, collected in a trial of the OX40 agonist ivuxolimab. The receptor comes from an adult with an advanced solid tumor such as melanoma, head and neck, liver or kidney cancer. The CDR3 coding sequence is TGTGCCAGCTCACTCATTTTCGGGACTAGCAGCTCTGGGGCCAACGTCCTGACTTTC. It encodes CASSLIFGTSSSGANVLTF. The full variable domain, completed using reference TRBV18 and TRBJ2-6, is NAGVMQNPRHLVRRRGQEARLRCSPMKGHSHVYWYRQLPEEGLKFMVYLQKENIIDESGMPKERFSAEFPKEGPSILRIQQVVRGDSAAYFCASSLIFGTSSSGANVLTFGAGSRLTVL.